Each of the 21 T cell receptor beta chains below was sequenced from the same sample in a study of early T cells in non-severe SARS-CoV-2 infection. A single record per CDR3 protein comes from TCRdb applying MiXCR to the 5' RACE reads. The sample holds tens of thousands of distinct CDR3 sequences, 4.5% to 5.5% seen once. The source material was whole blood. The receptors derive from an adult who was a healthcare worker with PCR-confirmed SARS-CoV-2 infection or an uninfected control (not recorded which).

This clonotype has ten or more counts. CDR3 sequence reads: CASSAGQVGEQYF. The CDR3 bases are TGCGCCAGCAGTGCGGGACAGGTGGGCGAGCAGTACTTC. J is TRBJ2-7 and V is TRBV10-1; TRBD1 agrees at 8 bases. The CDR3 has 13 amino acids. Germline V lookup: CDR1 WNHNN, CDR2 SYGVQD (reference sequence). V was pared by 4 bases and J by 6 bases, with 5 bases of the junction left unmatched.

This clonotype was counted at least ten times. The gene calls are TRBV7-9 and TRBJ1-4, with a tentative D call TRBD1 (6 bases). The CDR3 loop spans 14 amino acids. With 4 bases removed from V and 4 bases from J, the gap between germline ends came to 10 bases. Germline V lookup: CDR1 SEHNR, CDR2 FQNEAQ (reference sequence). The CDR3 DNA is TGTGCCAGCAGCTCGGGACAAGTTAATGAAAAACTGTTTTTT. It specifies CASSSGQVNEKLFF.

The chain has TRBV7-9 and TRBJ1-2; a weak D match, TRBD1 (5 bases). This CDR3 has 16 amino acids. Germline V CDR1 and CDR2: SEHNR, FQNEAQ (reference sequence). Between the trimmed V and J ends, which lost 1 base and 0 bases, there was a span of 12 bases. For the CDR3, the DNA is TGTGCCAGCAGCTTAGATTGGGGGGAACCTAACTATGGCTACACCTTC. Protein: CASSLDWGEPNYGYTF.

This clonotype occurred a few times. The J gene is TRBJ1-4, the V gene TRBV30, with 7 bases lining up with TRBD1. V dropped 2 bases and J dropped 5; count of bases not matched to a gene: 8. Germline assignment: CDR1 GTSNPN and CDR2 SVGIG (reference sequence). This CDR3 comprises 15 residues. The CDR3 loop reads CAWSQTGLSNEKLFF. The CDR3 DNA sequence: TGTGCCTGGAGTCAGACAGGGCTTTCGAATGAAAAACTGTTTTTT.

This clonotype has a count of ten or more. This chain connects TRBV3-1 to TRBJ1-5, with a weak D call TRBD1 (5 bases). V was clipped by 2 bases and J by 6 bases, with 14 bases between them. The CDR3 is 15 amino acids. Germline V gives CDR1 LGHDT, CDR2 YNNKEL (reference sequence). The chain's CDR3 is CASSQLPGGSQPQHF. Here the CDR3 DNA reads TGTGCCAGCAGCCAACTCCCCGGGGGAAGTCAGCCCCAGCATTTT. The full variable domain, its missing parts supplied by reference TRBV3-1 and TRBJ1-5, is DTAVSQTPKYLVTQMGNDKSIKCEQNLGHDTMYWYKQDSKKFLKIMFSYNNKELIINETVPNRFSPKSPDKAHLNLHINSLELGDSAVYFCASSQLPGGSQPQHFGDGTRLSIL.

This clonotype was recorded at least ten times. The chain has TRBV11-2 and TRBJ2-7; D perhaps matches TRBD1 (5 bases). Germline V gives CDR1 SGHAT, CDR2 FQNNGV. The CDR3 is 14 residues long. V gave up 1 base and J gave up 2 bases, with 9 bases separating them. The CDR3: CASSLVAGTYEQYF. CDR3 nucleotide sequence: TGTGCCAGCAGCTTAGTTGCAGGGACCTACGAGCAGTACTTC. Using reference TRBV11-2 and TRBJ2-7 for the parts outside the CDR3, the full variable domain is EAGVAQSPRYKIIEKRQSVAFWCNPISGHATLYWYQQILGQGPKLLIQFQNNGVVDDSQLPKDRFSAERLKGVDSTLKIQPAKLEDSAVYLCASSLVAGTYEQYFGPGTRLTVT.

This clonotype was seen at least ten times. V usage is TRBV4-2 and J usage is TRBJ1-3; D is unresolved. V lost 0 bases and J lost 4, with 10 bases in between. The CDR3 loop spans 15 amino acids. CDR1 is LGHNA, CDR2 YNFKEQ, per germline. The CDR3, as DNA: TGTGCCAGCAGCCAAGATGCGGGATCAGGAAACACCATATATTTT. Amino acid sequence: CASSQDAGSGNTIYF.

At least ten counts were recorded for this clonotype. The chain links TRBV7-9 to TRBJ1-5, with D uncertain. Germline CDR1 SEHNR, CDR2 FQNEAQ (reference sequence). CDR3 length: 12 amino acids. Deletions cut 7 bases from V and 7 bases from J, with 11 bases between. CDR3 sequence (DNA): TGTGCCAGCAACCGGGTAGGGCAGCCCCAGCATTTT. It encodes CASNRVGQPQHF.

The J gene is TRBJ1-3, the V gene TRBV6-1; TRBD1 might be the D (6 bases). Germline lookup yields CDR1 MNHNS and CDR2 SASEGT. Deletions cut 8 bases from V and 0 bases from J, with 17 bases between. The length of the CDR3 is 16 residues. The CDR3 coding sequence is TGTGCCAGCCGTGCACCAGGGGCCCGCTCTGGAAACACCATATATTTT. This codes for CASRAPGARSGNTIYF.

In its sample, this clonotype was seen many times. This sequence joins TRBV7-8 and TRBJ2-1; D possibly corresponds to TRBD2 (5 bases). Germline CDR1 and CDR2: SGHVS and FQNEAQ. V was clipped by 5 bases and J by 4 bases, with 9 bases between them. The CDR3 is 13 residues long. The CDR3 spells CASSPIAYNEQFF. CDR3 nucleotide sequence: TGTGCCAGCAGCCCTATAGCGTACAATGAGCAGTTCTTC. Filled out from reference TRBV7-8 and TRBJ2-1, the complete variable domain reads GAGVSQSPRYKVAKRGQDVALRCDPISGHVSLFWYQQALGQGPEFLTYFQNEAQLDKSGLPSDRFFAERPEGSVSTLKIQRTQQEDSAVYLCASSPIAYNEQFFGPGTRLTVL.

The table lists this clonotype with many counts. This chain uses TRBV11-1 with TRBJ1-1; D unclear. The CDR3 is made up of 14 amino acids. The germline V gene has CDR1 SGHAT and CDR2 FQDESV (reference sequence). Trimming removed 4 bases at V and 1 base at J, with 10 bases between. The CDR3 nucleotides read TGTGCCAGCAGCTCCCTTCAAGGGAACACTGAAGCTTTCTTT. Encoded protein: CASSSLQGNTEAFF.

V and J are TRBV5-1 and TRBJ2-7; TRBD1 might be the D (5 bases). Trimming removed 0 bases at V and 6 bases at J, with 10 bases between. The CDR3 covers 13 residues. Per germline, CDR1 SGHRS and CDR2 YFSETQ. CDR3 coding DNA: TGCGCCAGCAGCTTGGGAACAGGTGGCGAGCAGTACTTC. It codes for CASSLGTGGEQYF.

This clonotype is termed medium-sized. V is TRBV7-9 and J is TRBJ2-7; D perhaps matches TRBD1 (5 bases). Trimming took 3 bases from V and 3 from J, leaving 15 bases between them. This CDR3 region has 15 residues. Germline V gene lookup returns CDR1 SEHNR and CDR2 FQNEAQ (reference sequence). CDR3 sequence reads: CASSLDIPLFYEQYF. The CDR3 region has the DNA TGTGCCAGCAGCTTGGACATACCCCTCTTCTACGAGCAGTACTTC.

Many counts were recorded for this clonotype. The chain joins TRBV18 to TRBJ1-5; unclear D gene. The length of the CDR3 is 13 residues. The germline gives CDR1 KGHSH, CDR2 LQKENI. Between the trimmed V and J ends, which lost 0 bases and 1 base, there was a span of 1 base. The CDR3 coding sequence is TGTGCCAGCTCACCACCGAGCAATCAGCCCCAGCATTTT. It is translated as CASSPPSNQPQHF.

This clonotype has a count of ten or more. The V call is TRBV11-1, the J call TRBJ1-1; D ambiguous. Trimming stripped 7 bases from V and 3 bases from J, with 9 bases between. The CDR3 consists of 12 residues. Looked up from germline, CDR1 is SGHAT and CDR2 is FQDESV (reference sequence). CDR3 sequence reads: CASKAAHTEAFF. CDR3 sequence (DNA): TGTGCCAGCAAAGCGGCTCACACTGAAGCTTTCTTT. Variable domain in full (rest from reference TRBV11-1 and TRBJ1-1): EAEVAQSPRYKITEKSQAVAFWCDPISGHATLYWYRQILGQGPELLVQFQDESVVDDSQLPKDRFSAERLKGVDSTLKIQPAELGDSAMYLCASKAAHTEAFFGQGTRLTVV.

This clonotype was counted between two and nine times. The chain carries TRBV29-1 and TRBJ2-1; TRBD1 aligns across 8 bases. The V gene end was trimmed by 4 bases and the J gene end by 6 bases; junction bases not matched to a gene: 5. The CDR3 consists of 13 residues. CDR1 is SQVTM, CDR2 ANQGSEA, per germline. CDR3 region: CSVVQGASNEQFF. Written as DNA, the CDR3 is TGCAGCGTTGTTCAGGGGGCCTCCAATGAGCAGTTCTTC.

DNA of the CDR3: TGTGCCAGCAAGGAGGGGACTGAAGCTTTCTTT. Its translation is CASKEGTEAFF. V is TRBV12-3 or TRBV12-4 and J is TRBJ1-1, with D perhaps TRBD1 (5 bases). CDR3 length: 11 residues. V was trimmed by 7 bases and J by 5 bases, leaving 8 bases between them.

In this sample, this clonotype turned up many times. The chain employs TRBV5-4 and TRBJ1-6; D perhaps matches TRBD1 (5 bases). From germline, CDR1 is SGHNT and CDR2 YYREEE (reference sequence). Trimming cost V 4 bases and J 10 bases, with 18 bases left between them. This CDR3 region has 15 residues. The CDR3 DNA reads as TGTGCCAGCAGCCTGGAGAGGGACGCAAGGTCACCCCTCCACTTT. Encoded protein: CASSLERDARSPLHF.

In its sample, this clonotype was seen many times. CDR3: CASSHKTGFEQFF. The CDR3 DNA follows: TGTGCCAGCAGCCATAAGACAGGTTTTGAGCAGTTCTTC. V is TRBV14 and J is TRBJ2-1; TRBD1 is a possible D gene (6 bases). The V and J ends lost 3 bases and 9 bases respectively, with 12 bases between them. This CDR3 has 13 amino acids. CDR1 is SGHDN, CDR2 FVKESK, per germline.

The table lists this clonotype with a few counts. The rearrangement uses TRBV2 and TRBJ2-1; 12 nucleotides align to TRBD2. The CDR3 is made up of 16 amino acids. The junction had 6 bases not matched to a gene; V was cut back by 4 bases and J by 5 bases. Germline CDR1 and CDR2: SNHLY and FYNNEI. In DNA, the CDR3 is TGTGCCAGCAGTGTGCTAGCGGGGGGGCCACACAATGAGCAGTTCTTC. The encoded protein is CASSVLAGGPHNEQFF.

This chain joins TRBV7-9 and TRBJ2-3, with D perhaps TRBD2 (5 bases). The CDR3 is made up of 15 amino acids. The ends were cut back, 5 bases at V and 3 bases at J, with 15 bases in the middle. The germline CDR1 and CDR2 sequences are SEHNR and FQNEAQ (reference sequence). The CDR3 here is CASSPREGRTDTQYF. The CDR3 DNA reads as TGTGCCAGCAGCCCAAGAGAGGGTCGAACAGATACGCAGTATTTT.